This is a list of T cell receptor beta chains from one sample in a study of cytotoxic CD8 clonotypes in ibrutinib-treated CLL. Libraries were prepared by immunoSEQ multiplex PCR; TCRdb keeps only in-frame clonotypes and omits some of them. Here the sample spans more than 11,000 clones, 70% being singletons. This material consisted of PBMCs, taken before ibrutinib treatment. Receptors originate from a human donor with chronic lymphocytic leukemia. CDR3s include the opening cysteine and the closing phenylalanine or tryptophan. The D gene is left open where the match is weak. Size tells how often a clone was seen (once, few, many) or the class of an expanded clone, and some rows leave it out.

j_gene,v_gene,abundance,d_gene,CDR3aa,CDR3nt
TRBJ1-3,TRBV21-1,NA,NA,CASSIRDRGSNTIYF,TGTGCCAGCAGCATCCGGGACAGGGGTTCGAACACCATATATTTT
TRBJ2-5,TRBV18,NA,TRBD2,CASSRETSGGRETQYF,TGTGCCAGCTCACGCGAGACTAGCGGGGGGCGTGAGACCCAGTACTTC
TRBJ2-5,TRBV4-1,NA,TRBD2,CASSQGGGGLAETQYF,TGCGCCAGCAGCCAAGGTGGGGGCGGACTAGCGGAGACCCAGTACTTC
TRBJ2-2,TRBV21-1,NA,NA,CARYWDRGPGKWTGELFF,TGTGCCCGCTACTGGGACAGGGGGCCTGGGAAGTGGACCGGGGAGCTGTTTTTT
TRBJ2-2,TRBV7-3,NA,NA,CASSRRPNTGELFF,TGTGCCAGCAGCCGCAGGCCTAACACCGGGGAGCTGTTTTTT
TRBJ2-5,TRBV5-1,NA,TRBD1,CASSRGQGQETQYF,TGCGCCAGCAGCAGGGGACAGGGCCAAGAGACCCAGTACTTC
TRBJ1-1,TRBV19,few,NA,CASSMGGLSVEAFF,TGTGCCAGTAGTATGGGAGGTTTATCGGTCGAAGCTTTCTTT
TRBJ2-2,TRBV5-6,NA,TRBD2,CASSLPGAGRTGELFF,TGTGCCAGCAGCTTGCCGGGAGCGGGACGCACCGGGGAGCTGTTTTTT
TRBJ2-7,TRBV28,NA,TRBD2,CASSSQGGTSSYEQYF,TGTGCCAGCAGTTCCCAGGGAGGGACTAGCTCCTACGAGCAGTACTTC
TRBJ2-4,TRBV2,NA,NA,CASSGGLLAKNIQYF,TGTGCCAGCAGTGGAGGGTTGCTAGCCAAAAACATTCAGTACTTC
TRBJ1-2,TRBV7-2,NA,TRBD1,CASSLDGTGVLGYTF,TGTGCCAGCAGTCTCGATGGGACAGGGGTCTTGGGCTACACCTTC
TRBJ2-6,TRBV15,NA,NA,CATSRDRISGANVLTF,TGTGCCACCAGCAGGGACAGAATCTCTGGGGCCAACGTCCTGACTTTC
TRBJ2-5,TRBV5-1,NA,NA,CASSHQETQYF,TGCGCCAGCAGCCACCAAGAGACCCAGTACTTC
TRBJ2-5,TRBV27,NA,NA,CASSLGQWGTQYF,TGTGCCAGCAGTCTCGGACAGTGGGGGACCCAGTACTTC
TRBJ2-1,TRBV5-1,NA,NA,CASSFGQLTSYNEQFF,TGCGCCAGCAGCTTCGGGCAGCTAACATCCTACAATGAGCAGTTCTTC
TRBJ2-7,TRBV7-2,NA,NA,CASSLSGSYEQYF,TGTGCCAGCAGCTTATCTGGCTCCTACGAGCAGTACTTC
TRBJ2-3,TRBV5-1,NA,NA,CASSPDPPRRTDTQYF,TGCGCCAGCAGCCCCGACCCCCCAAGACGCACAGATACGCAGTATTTT
TRBJ1-5,TRBV6-6,NA,NA,CASTSREGSNQPQHF,TGTGCCAGCACCTCTAGGGAGGGGTCCAATCAGCCCCAGCATTTT
TRBJ2-7,TRBV7-9,NA,TRBD1,CASSRRDSGPWDEQYF,TGTGCCAGCAGCCGCAGGGACAGCGGACCATGGGACGAGCAGTACTTC
TRBJ1-2,TRBV9,NA,TRBD1,CASSVGTGVWYGYTF,TGTGCCAGCAGCGTAGGGACAGGGGTATGGTATGGCTACACCTTC
TRBJ1-2,TRBV7-9,NA,TRBD1,CASSPGQAPGGYTF,TGTGCCAGCAGCCCGGGACAGGCCCCAGGGGGCTACACCTTC
TRBJ2-7,TRBV5-6,NA,NA,CASSLGPLEAEEQYF,TGTGCCAGCAGCCTCGGCCCCCTAGAAGCGGAGGAGCAGTACTTC
TRBJ2-2,TRBV7-9,NA,TRBD1,CASSFSGGSSGELFF,TGTGCCAGCAGCTTTTCAGGGGGCAGTAGCGGGGAGCTGTTTTTT
TRBJ2-2,TRBV28,NA,NA,CASSTPGNTGELFF,TGTGCCAGCAGCACCCCGGGCAACACCGGGGAGCTGTTTTTT
TRBJ2-7,TRBV7-9,once,NA,CASSPGDTLRDEQYF,TGTGCCAGCAGCCCCGGGGACACCCTTCGGGACGAGCAGTACTTC